This T cell receptor (beta chain) is drawn from a study of blood T cell repertoires in COVID-19. Trimming removed 4 bases at V and 10 bases at J, with 14 bases between. Germline lookup yields CDR1 SGDLS and CDR2 YYNGEE. There are 12 residues in the CDR3. The method was immunoSEQ multiplex PCR; TCRdb's version includes in-frame clones alone and lacks a portion of them. This sample carries about 120,000 clones, over 60% of them seen once, and the ten largest clones take 3.5% to 4.5%. A single count supports this clone. The sequenced sample was peripheral blood. The chain carries TRBV9 and TRBJ1-1; D is perhaps TRBD1 (5 bases). The TCR sequence derives from a woman older than 75 with acute or convalescent COVID-19. CDR3 sequence: CASSSPRRGAFF. The CDR3 DNA follows: TGTGCCAGCAGCTCCCCCCGTAGGGGAGCTTTCTTT.